This TCR beta chain was documented in a study of shared clonotypes between healthy human individuals. Comments on this clone: Its matching antigen is unknown.

CDR1 is MNHEY, CDR2 SVGAGI, per germline. This CDR3 has 15 residues. V shed 0 bases, J shed 4 bases, and the junction held 3 bases outside the gene matches. Some 32,000 T cell genomes, or around 180 ng DNA, went into the sorted-subset replicate PCRs. The protocol was immunoSEQ multiplex PCR, while the TCRdb copy is restricted to in-frame clones and leaves out a portion. The top ten hold 0.13% of the sample, which has about 2 million clones, 95% seen once. The study's findings and limits: Relative to memory subsets, naive subsets generally showed larger estimated richness. Clonotypes shared by all four sorted-subset donors had higher generation probabilities than non-shared clonotypes.

This receptor was identified in a man younger than 30 in good health. Sequenced: naive CD4+ T cells sorted from blood. Described subset: CD45RA+ positively selected. V usage is TRBV6-5 and J usage is TRBJ2-7; TRBD2 matches 10 bases. This chain's CDR3 is CASSYSPLAGYEQYF. As DNA, the CDR3 is TGTGCCAGCAGTTACTCTCCACTAGCGGGGTACGAGCAGTACTTC.